These T cell receptor beta chains were read from a single sample in a study of T cells in Graves' hyperthyroidism and ophthalmopathy. TCRdb itself ran the multiplex PCR reads through MiXCR, one entry per CDR3 protein. This table holds roughly 510,000 distinct CDR3 sequences, about 46% found once. The sequenced sample was peripheral blood or thyroid tissue (not recorded which). Receptors were obtained from an adult woman with Graves' disease, either hyperthyroidism or ophthalmopathy (not recorded which). Both conserved end residues are part of each CDR3. The D gene is left open where the match is weak. Size tells how often a clone was seen (once, few, many) or the class of an expanded clone, and some rows leave it out.

v_call	j_call	clone_size	d_call	cdr3_nt	cdr3_aa
TRBV29-1	TRBJ1-1	many	TRBD1	TGCAGCGTTGAACGGTCCTCAGGGGGCACTGAAGCTTTCTTT	CSVERSSGGTEAFF
TRBV11-3	TRBJ2-1	few	NA	TGTGCCAGCAGCTCCATTAGCAATGAGCAGTTCTTC	CASSSISNEQFF
TRBV2	TRBJ1-1	many	NA	TGTGCCAGCAGCGTTGTTAACACTGAAGCTTTCTTT	CASSVVNTEAFF
TRBV10-2	TRBJ2-5	NA	NA	TGCGCCAGCAGCCAGGCGGGTGGGGAAGAGACCCAGTACTTC	CASSQAGGEETQYF
TRBV2	TRBJ1-2	NA	NA	TGTGCCAGCAGTGAGGACGGCAGCTATGGCTACACCTTC	CASSEDGSYGYTF
TRBV7-9	TRBJ2-7	few	TRBD1	TGTGCCAGCAGCCACCGGGACAGGGCGACTTACGAGCAGTACTTC	CASSHRDRATYEQYF
TRBV11-2	TRBJ2-7	many	NA	TGTGCCAGCAGCCCAGGCGCAAGCTCCTACGAGCAGTACTTC	CASSPGASSYEQYF
TRBV2	TRBJ2-2	NA	NA	TGTGCGGGCAGGCGACAGAGGAACACCGGGGAGCTGTTTTTT	CAGRRQRNTGELFF
TRBV5-4	TRBJ1-4	NA	TRBD1	TGTGCCACCGGTGGACAGGGGTTTGAAAAACTGTTTTTT	CATGGQGFEKLFF
TRBV7-9	TRBJ2-2	NA	NA	TGTGCCAGCAGCACACACAAAACCGGGGAGCTGTTTTTT	CASSTHKTGELFF
TRBV2	TRBJ2-7	few	NA	TGTGCCAGCAGTGACACGGCAGACTACGAGCAGTACTTC	CASSDTADYEQYF
TRBV9	TRBJ2-7	many	NA	TGTGCCAGCAGCCCCAGAGAGGGTAGCTACGAGCAGTACTTC	CASSPREGSYEQYF
TRBV7-2	TRBJ2-2	once	NA	TGTGCCAGCAGCTCGACCGGTCGACTAGTAGCCGGGGAGCTGTTTTTT	CASSSTGRLVAGELFF
TRBV15	TRBJ1-2	NA	NA	TGTGCCACCAGCAGAGAAAGGAGTATTGGCTACACCTTC	CATSRERSIGYTF
TRBV5-1	TRBJ2-7	NA	NA	TGCGCCAGCACCTCCGACCATTACGAGCAGTACTTC	CASTSDHYEQYF
TRBV28	TRBJ2-6	few	NA	TGTGCCAGCAGTTTAGCCCTGCGGGTTGGGGCCAACGTCCTGACTTTC	CASSLALRVGANVLTF
TRBV29-1	TRBJ1-1	many	NA	TGCAGCGTTGTCGGCTCTCTCATGAACACTGAAGCTTTCTTT	CSVVGSLMNTEAFF
TRBV19	TRBJ1-5	few	TRBD1	TGTGCCAGTAGTAGGTACGGGACAGAGTCTAGCAATCAGCCCCAGCATTTT	CASSRYGTESSNQPQHF
TRBV20-1	TRBJ2-5	NA	TRBD1	TGCAGTGCTGGACAGGGGGCGCGGATAGAGACCCAGTACTTC	CSAGQGARIETQYF
TRBV2	TRBJ1-6	once	NA	TGTGCCAGCAAATCGAGTGCGCGGTCACCCCTCCACTTT	CASKSSARSPLHF
TRBV10-3	TRBJ2-5	many	TRBD1	TGTGCCATCAGTGACAGGGGGCTCCAAGAGACCCAGTACTTC	CAISDRGLQETQYF
TRBV29-1	TRBJ1-1	NA	NA	TGCAGCGTAAAGGACACTGAAGCTTTCTTT	CSVKDTEAFF
TRBV29-1	TRBJ1-2	many	NA	TGCAGCGTTGCTTTGGGGGGCAGGAGATATGGCTACACCTTC	CSVALGGRRYGYTF
TRBV24-1	TRBJ2-5	NA	TRBD2	TGTGCCACCAGTGATCCCGGGGCGGGGGTAGAGACCCAGTACTTC	CATSDPGAGVETQYF
TRBV11-2	TRBJ2-5	many	NA	TGTGCCAGCAGCCTACAGGCGTCGGAGACCCAGTACTTC	CASSLQASETQYF
TRBV6-5	TRBJ2-2	NA	TRBD2	TGTGCCAGCAGTTCGGCATTTGGGACTAGCGTTCACGGGGAGCTGTTTTTT	CASSSAFGTSVHGELFF
TRBV10-3	TRBJ1-2	NA	TRBD1	TGTGCCATCAGGCAGGGGGGAACGGGCTACACCTTC	CAIRQGGTGYTF
TRBV2	TRBJ1-2	NA	NA	TGTGCCAGCATTGTCGAGCCGTATGGCTACACCTTC	CASIVEPYGYTF
TRBV29-1	TRBJ2-7	NA	NA	TGCAGCGTTGAAGTGTGGCCCGGGAAATACGAGCAGTACTTC	CSVEVWPGKYEQYF
TRBV10-3	TRBJ2-7	NA	NA	TGTGCCATCAGTGACGGCTGGCAGTACTTC	CAISDGWQYF
TRBV6-1	TRBJ1-1	NA	NA	TGTGCCAGCAGCTCCGGGCTAGAACCAATTGTCATAGCTTTCTTT	CASSSGLEPIVIAFF
TRBV6-5	TRBJ1-5	few	NA	TGTGCCAGCAGTTATAGTCATGTGAGGGGATCTTGGCCCCAGCATTTT	CASSYSHVRGSWPQHF
TRBV15	TRBJ2-7	NA	NA	TGTGCCACCAGCAGAGATCCGGGTTCCTACGAGCAGTACTTC	CATSRDPGSYEQYF
TRBV29-1	TRBJ1-1	few	NA	TGCAGCGTAGCAGGGGTCACTGAAGCTTTCTTT	CSVAGVTEAFF
TRBV7-2	TRBJ1-5	NA	NA	TGTGCCAGCAGCGAAACCCTTCTTCAGCCCCAGCATTTT	CASSETLLQPQHF
TRBV7-2	TRBJ1-1	once	TRBD1	TGTGCCAGCAGCACCGGGACAGGGGGGGGAATCGGCACTGAAGCTTTCTTT	CASSTGTGGGIGTEAFF
TRBV5-1	TRBJ2-7	NA	TRBD2	TGCGCCAGCAGCTTGGCAGGGCTAGCGGAGCATCAGTACTTC	CASSLAGLAEHQYF
TRBV10-3	TRBJ2-5	NA	TRBD1	TGTGCCACCAGGGACAGAGAAGAGACCCAGTACTTC	CATRDREETQYF